What follows are 18 T cell receptor beta chains derived from one specimen sequenced in a study of read filtering for tumor transcriptome and immune sequencing. The library was built from around 0.4 ug RNA with molecular barcoded adaptors for alpha/delta and beta/gamma chains. In TCRdb, the reads were re-called with MiXCR into one record per CDR3 protein. The sample yields approximately 58,000 distinct CDR3 sequences, 20% to 25% seen once. The source material was a population of CD138-negative cells sorted from bone marrow. The receptors stem from a donor at least 40 years old with multiple myeloma.

This clonotype was seen more than once but under ten times. CDR3 coding DNA: TGTGCCAGCAGTGAATCCCTGTGGGGACACGGTACCTACGAGCAGTACTTC. Protein: CASSESLWGHGTYEQYF. The chain recombines TRBV6-2 or TRBV6-3 with TRBJ2-7; possibly TRBD1 for D (6 bases). The germline V gene has CDR1 MNHEY and CDR2 SVGEGT. CDR3 length: 17 residues. V lost 5 bases and J 2 bases, leaving 22 bases between the germline ends.

This clonotype occurred many times. V usage is TRBV6-1 and J usage is TRBJ2-3, with 11 positions matching TRBD2. Trimming at V came to 6 bases and at J to 4 bases, leaving 6 bases not matched to a gene. The CDR3 is 15 residues long. Germline loops: CDR1 MNHNS, CDR2 SASEGT. DNA of the CDR3: TGTGCCAGCAGCCGTAGCGGGGGGGCCCCAGATACGCAGTATTTT. As protein: CASSRSGGAPDTQYF.

This clonotype was detected many times. The chain is built from TRBV5-6 and TRBJ2-2; D gene uncertain. The germline V gene has CDR1 SGHDT and CDR2 YYEEEE. CDR3 size: 14 residues. V was trimmed by 0 bases and J by 0 bases, leaving 3 bases between them. CDR3 bases: TGTGCCAGCAGCTTGGGAGCGAACACCGGGGAGCTGTTTTTT. Translating gives CASSLGANTGELFF.

This clonotype was recorded many times. The chain recombines TRBV7-9 with TRBJ1-4, with 11 bases aligning to TRBD1. V gave up 5 bases and J gave up 5 bases; unmatched junction bases: 4. The CDR3 extends over 15 amino acids. The germline gives CDR1 SEHNR, CDR2 FQNEAQ (reference sequence). CDR3: CASSPRDRGNEKLFF. CDR3 nucleotide sequence: TGTGCCAGCAGCCCTAGGGACAGGGGGAATGAAAAACTGTTTTTT.

This clonotype was picked up a small number of times. In nucleotides, the CDR3 is TGTGCCAGCAGTGGCCGGGACAGGGGACAGGTCAATCAGCCCCAGCATTTT. This translates into CASSGRDRGQVNQPQHF. V and J are TRBV6-2 or TRBV6-3 and TRBJ1-5; 10 bases are a match to TRBD1. Per germline, CDR1 MNHEY and CDR2 SVGEGT. The length of the CDR3 is 17 residues. Germline trimming cut 5 bases from V and 3 bases from J; bases unmatched to any gene: 10.

Many counts were recorded for this clonotype. The chain is built from TRBV7-9 and TRBJ1-4; 7 bases fit TRBD1. With 7 bases clipped from V and 6 bases from J, the junction kept 8 bases outside the gene matches. Per the germline V gene, CDR1 is SEHNR and CDR2 is FQNEAQ (reference sequence). This CDR3 region has 14 residues. For the CDR3, the DNA is TGTGCCAGCAACAAACAGGGGCCTTATGAAAAACTGTTTTTT. Protein product: CASNKQGPYEKLFF. Drawing the rest from reference TRBV7-9 and TRBJ1-4, the complete variable domain is DTGVSQNPRHKITKRGQNVTFRCDPISEHNRLYWYRQTLGQGPEFLTYFQNEAQLEKSRLLSDRFSAERPKGSFSTLEIQRTEQGDSAMYLCASNKQGPYEKLFFGSGTQLSVL.

This clonotype was seen many times. The rearrangement joins TRBV29-1 to TRBJ1-5, with D tentatively TRBD1 (5 bases). The CDR3 spans 13 residues. CDR1 SQVTM and CDR2 ANQGSEA come from the germline V gene. The CDR3 loop reads CSVAPQGDQPQHF. The CDR3 DNA reads TGCAGTGTGGCCCCTCAGGGTGACCAGCCCCAGCATTTT.

This clonotype has at least ten counts. The chain joins TRBV7-3 to TRBJ1-1, with D possibly matching TRBD1 (6 bases). V was pared by 5 bases and J by 7 bases, with 20 bases between. The germline gives CDR1 SGHTA, CDR2 FQGTGA. The CDR3 extends over 15 amino acids. In DNA form, the CDR3 reads TGTGCCAGCAGCGAACATCCGGGTCCAGGGGTTGAAGCTTTCTTT. Protein sequence: CASSEHPGPGVEAFF.

V and J are TRBV5-1 and TRBJ2-1; 9 positions match TRBD2. Trimming cost V 4 bases and J 3 bases; bases outside gene matches: 5. CDR1 is SGHRS, CDR2 YFSETQ, per germline. The CDR3 has 15 residues. CDR3 sequence reads: CASSQSGGIYNEQFF. CDR3 DNA: TGCGCCAGCAGCCAGAGCGGGGGGATCTACAATGAGCAGTTCTTC.

This clonotype has at least ten counts. The rearrangement uses TRBV28 and TRBJ2-5; D not certain. Germline-derived CDR1 and CDR2 are MDHEN and SYDVKM. The V end lost 1 base, the J end lost 5 bases, and 8 bases lay between the germline ends. The CDR3 runs 13 residues. CDR3 protein: CASSLFGAETQYF. The CDR3 DNA is TGTGCCAGCAGTTTATTTGGAGCGGAGACCCAGTACTTC.

This clonotype was seen many times. The CDR3 sequence: CASSQEQGPTEAFF. In DNA form, the CDR3 reads TGTGCCAGCAGCCAGGAACAGGGGCCCACTGAAGCTTTCTTT. The chain employs TRBV4-2 and TRBJ1-1; TRBD1 matches at 7 bases. With V trimmed by 3 bases and J by 4 bases, 5 bases remained unmatched. This CDR3 has 14 amino acids. The germline V gene has CDR1 LGHNA and CDR2 YNFKEQ.

This clonotype was found many times. The chain carries TRBV4-1 and TRBJ2-5, with unresolved D. V lost 2 bases and J 2 bases, leaving 9 bases between the germline ends. The CDR3 totals 14 residues. Germline V lookup: CDR1 MGHRA, CDR2 YSYEKL. CDR3 nucleotides: TGCGCCAGCAGCCAATTGGGTGGACAAGAGACCCAGTACTTC. Translating it yields CASSQLGGQETQYF.

This clonotype was seen ten or more times. V is TRBV7-3 and J is TRBJ1-2; D possibly corresponds to TRBD1 (6 bases). The germline V and J ends were trimmed by 2 bases and 8 bases, with 12 bases remaining between them. Per the germline V gene, CDR1 is SGHTA and CDR2 is FQGTGA. The CDR3 totals 13 residues. The CDR3 DNA sequence: TGTGCCAGCAGCTTATTGGGGGCCGGGGGCTACACCTTC. Protein product: CASSLLGAGGYTF.

Regarding this clonotype: A much larger clonotype is one base distant, so this may be a read error. The J gene is TRBJ2-2, the V gene TRBV7-2, with D hard to call. Germline CDR1 and CDR2: SGHTA and FQGNSA. The CDR3 is 12 residues long. Trimming shortened V by 1 base and J by 7 bases, and 4 bases separated the two germline ends. The CDR3 sequence: CASSLDGGELFF. The CDR3 bases are TGTGCCAGCAGCTTAGACGGCGGGGAGCTGTTTTTT.

The sample holds many counts of this clonotype. V is TRBV7-6 and J is TRBJ1-1; D might be TRBD1 (6 bases). CDR3 length: 17 residues. Germline V lookup: CDR1 SGHVS, CDR2 FNYEAQ. Trimming cost V 4 bases and J 0 bases, with 18 bases left between them. The CDR3 is CASSSQTGRNLNTEAFF. The CDR3 coding sequence is TGTGCCAGCAGCTCTCAGACAGGCCGTAATTTGAACACTGAAGCTTTCTTT.

This clonotype appeared a few times. The chain couples TRBV6-6 to TRBJ1-5, with D perhaps matching TRBD1 (6 bases). The CDR3 sequence is 17 residues long. The germline V gene encodes CDR1 MNHNY and CDR2 SVGAGI (reference sequence). V lost 5 bases and J lost 5, with 22 bases in between. CDR3 coding DNA: TGTGCCAGCAGTACCTCGGCAGGGAGGGGGTGGGATCAGCCCCAGCATTTT. It encodes CASSTSAGRGWDQPQHF.

This clonotype was counted a few times. The chain employs TRBV20-1 and TRBJ2-3; TRBD2 might be the D (6 bases). V lost 0 bases to trimming and J lost 3 bases, with 13 bases between them. Germline CDR1 and CDR2: DFQATT and SNEGSKA (reference sequence). This CDR3 spans 15 amino acids. CDR3 loop: CSARDLGDSTDTQYF. CDR3 bases: TGCAGTGCTAGAGATCTGGGGGACTCGACAGATACGCAGTATTTT.

This clonotype has a count of ten or more. The V and J genes are TRBV25-1 and TRBJ2-7; 15 bases line up with TRBD2. The CDR3 loop spans 16 amino acids. V trimming: 3 bases; J trimming: 5 bases; junction bases outside the gene matches: 5. Germline V gene sequence: CDR1 MGHDK, CDR2 SYGVNS. CDR3: CASSDFGLAGGNEQYF. CDR3 sequence (DNA): TGTGCCAGCAGTGATTTCGGACTAGCGGGAGGGAACGAGCAGTACTTC.